This is a list of T cell receptor beta chains from one sample in a study of CD8+ T cells in alopecia areata. Only in-frame clones appear in the TCRdb table, and some are missing; sequencing was by immunoSEQ multiplex PCR. The table lists about 150,000 clones, 40% to 50% of them singletons. Sequences were obtained from CD4+ T cells sorted from blood. These receptors were obtained from a human donor with alopecia areata. CDR3s include the opening cysteine and the closing phenylalanine or tryptophan. The D gene is left open where the match is weak. The size of a clone is reported for some rows only, either as once, few or many, or as a class for expanded clones.

size: .; V: TRBV4-2; J: TRBJ1-2; length: 11; D: .; DNA: TGTGCCAGCAGCGAAGAGGGGGGCTACACCTTC; CDR3: CASSEEGGYTF
size: .; V: TRBV27; J: TRBJ2-7; length: 13; D: .; DNA: TGTGCCAGCAGTTCCCGACTGAGCTACGAGCAGTACTTC; CDR3: CASSSRLSYEQYF
size: .; V: TRBV29-1; J: TRBJ1-2; length: 11; D: .; DNA: TGCAGCGTTGAAAAGCTCAGCGGCTACACCTTC; CDR3: CSVEKLSGYTF
size: .; V: TRBV4-1; J: TRBJ2-7; length: 15; D: TRBD2; DNA: TGCGCCAGCAGCCAAGAGCCAGGACTAGCCTACGAGCAGTACTTC; CDR3: CASSQEPGLAYEQYF
size: few; V: TRBV7-9; J: TRBJ1-2; length: 13; D: TRBD1; DNA: TGTGCCAGCAGCGCCACAGGGGGCTATGGCTACACCTTC; CDR3: CASSATGGYGYTF
size: .; V: TRBV29-1; J: TRBJ1-5; length: 13; D: .; DNA: TGCAGCGTTGGGGGAGTCAGCAGTCAGCCCCAGCATTTT; CDR3: CSVGGVSSQPQHF
size: .; V: TRBV29-1; J: TRBJ2-5; length: 12; D: .; DNA: TGCAGCGTTAAGAGGGACGTAGAGACCCAGTACTTC; CDR3: CSVKRDVETQYF
size: .; V: TRBV30; J: TRBJ1-5; length: 13; D: .; DNA: TGTGCCTGGGGGGGGGCTAGCAATCAGCCCCAGCATTTT; CDR3: CAWGGASNQPQHF
size: few; V: TRBV10-3; J: TRBJ2-1; length: 15; D: TRBD2; DNA: TGTGCCATCAGTGTTGGAGGAGCGGGAGGAAATGAGCAGTTCTTC; CDR3: CAISVGGAGGNEQFF
size: .; V: TRBV29-1; J: TRBJ1-2; length: 12; D: .; DNA: TGCAGCGTTGAGGAGGGGAACTATGGCTACACCTTC; CDR3: CSVEEGNYGYTF
size: few; V: TRBV4-1; J: TRBJ2-7; length: 13; D: .; DNA: TGCGCCAGCAGCCAATTTATGGGGTACGAGCAGTACTTC; CDR3: CASSQFMGYEQYF
size: once; V: TRBV5-1; J: TRBJ2-2; length: 14; D: .; DNA: TGCGCCAGCAGCTTGTCCAGGGCACCCGGGGAGCTGTTTTTT; CDR3: CASSLSRAPGELFF
size: .; V: TRBV29-1; J: TRBJ1-2; length: 12; D: .; DNA: TGCAGCGTTGTTAACGGCGGCTATGGCTACACCTTC; CDR3: CSVVNGGYGYTF
size: .; V: TRBV29-1; J: TRBJ2-2; length: 14; D: TRBD1; DNA: TGCAGCGTTGAATCAGGGGGCCGGACCGGGGAGCTGTTTTTT; CDR3: CSVESGGRTGELFF
size: .; V: TRBV30; J: TRBJ2-2; length: 13; D: .; DNA: TGTGCCTGGAGCCCAGATAACACCGGGGAGCTGTTTTTT; CDR3: CAWSPDNTGELFF
size: once; V: TRBV5-1; J: TRBJ2-2; length: 15; D: TRBD1; DNA: TGCGCCAGCAGCATCGGGACAGCGAACACCGGGGAGCTGTTTTTT; CDR3: CASSIGTANTGELFF
size: few; V: TRBV29-1; J: TRBJ2-7; length: 12; D: TRBD1; DNA: TGCAGCGTTGGGGGACAGAACTACGAGCAGTACTTC; CDR3: CSVGGQNYEQYF